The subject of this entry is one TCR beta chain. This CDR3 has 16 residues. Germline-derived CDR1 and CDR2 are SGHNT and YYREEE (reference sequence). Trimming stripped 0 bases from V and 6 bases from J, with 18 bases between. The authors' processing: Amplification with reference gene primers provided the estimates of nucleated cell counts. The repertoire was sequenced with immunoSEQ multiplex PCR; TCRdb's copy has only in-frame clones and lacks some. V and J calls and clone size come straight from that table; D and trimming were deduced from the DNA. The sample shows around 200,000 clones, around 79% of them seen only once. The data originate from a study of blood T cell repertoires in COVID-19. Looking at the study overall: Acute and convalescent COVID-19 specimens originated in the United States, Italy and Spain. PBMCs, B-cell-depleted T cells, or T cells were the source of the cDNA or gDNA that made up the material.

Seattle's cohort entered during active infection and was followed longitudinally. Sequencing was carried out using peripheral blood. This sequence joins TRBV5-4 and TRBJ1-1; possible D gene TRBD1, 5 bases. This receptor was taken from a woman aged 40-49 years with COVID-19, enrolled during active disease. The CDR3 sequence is CASSLDGRERGPEAFF. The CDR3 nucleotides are TGTGCCAGCAGCTTGGACGGCAGGGAAAGAGGTCCTGAAGCTTTCTTT.